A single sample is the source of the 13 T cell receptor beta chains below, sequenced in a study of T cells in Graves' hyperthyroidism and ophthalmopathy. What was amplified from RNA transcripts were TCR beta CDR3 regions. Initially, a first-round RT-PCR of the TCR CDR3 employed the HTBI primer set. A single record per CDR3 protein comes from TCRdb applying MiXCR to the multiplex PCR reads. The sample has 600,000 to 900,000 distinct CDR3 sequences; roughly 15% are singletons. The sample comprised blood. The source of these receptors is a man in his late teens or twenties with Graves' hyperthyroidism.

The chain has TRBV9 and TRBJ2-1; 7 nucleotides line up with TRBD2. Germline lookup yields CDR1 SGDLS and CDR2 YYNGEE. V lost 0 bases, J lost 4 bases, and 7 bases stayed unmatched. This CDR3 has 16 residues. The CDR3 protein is CASSVEGGSWYNEQFF. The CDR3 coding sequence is TGTGCCAGCAGCGTAGAAGGCGGGAGTTGGTACAATGAGCAGTTCTTC.

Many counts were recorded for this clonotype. For the CDR3, the DNA is TGTGCCAGCAGTTTTATTCGAACAGGCGGGGAGCTGTTTTTT. This sequence encodes CASSFIRTGGELFF. This chain connects TRBV12-3 or TRBV12-4 to TRBJ2-2, with D possibly matching TRBD1 (5 bases). This CDR3 spans 14 amino acids. Trimming shortened V by 3 bases and J by 7 bases, and 12 bases separated the two germline ends.

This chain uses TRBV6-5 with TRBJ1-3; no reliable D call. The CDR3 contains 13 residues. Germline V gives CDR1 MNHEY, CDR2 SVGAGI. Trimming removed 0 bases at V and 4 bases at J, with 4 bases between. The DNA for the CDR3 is TGTGCCAGCAGTTACTCGAGGGGAAACACCATATATTTT. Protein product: CASSYSRGNTIYF.

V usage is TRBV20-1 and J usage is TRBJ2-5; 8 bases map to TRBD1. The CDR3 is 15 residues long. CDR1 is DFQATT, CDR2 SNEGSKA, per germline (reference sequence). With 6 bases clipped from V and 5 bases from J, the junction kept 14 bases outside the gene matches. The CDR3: CSAGAPGTGGETQYF. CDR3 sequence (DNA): TGCAGTGCCGGGGCACCGGGGACAGGAGGGGAGACCCAGTACTTC.

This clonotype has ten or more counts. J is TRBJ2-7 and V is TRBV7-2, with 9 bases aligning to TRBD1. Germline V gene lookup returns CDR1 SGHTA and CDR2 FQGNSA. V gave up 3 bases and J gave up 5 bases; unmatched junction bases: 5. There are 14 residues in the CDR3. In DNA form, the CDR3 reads TGTGCCAGCAGCTTGCTACAGGGGGCTGACGAGCAGTACTTC. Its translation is CASSLLQGADEQYF.

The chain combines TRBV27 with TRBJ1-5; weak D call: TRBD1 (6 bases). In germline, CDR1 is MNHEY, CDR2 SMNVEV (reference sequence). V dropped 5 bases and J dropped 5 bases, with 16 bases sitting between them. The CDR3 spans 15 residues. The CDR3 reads CASSATGYPHQPQHF. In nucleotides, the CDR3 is TGTGCCAGCAGTGCTACAGGGTATCCCCATCAGCCCCAGCATTTT.

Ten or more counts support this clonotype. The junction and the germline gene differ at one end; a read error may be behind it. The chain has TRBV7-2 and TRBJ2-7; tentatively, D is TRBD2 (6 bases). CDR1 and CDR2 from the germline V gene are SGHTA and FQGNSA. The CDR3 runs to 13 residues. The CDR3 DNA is TGCGCCAGCAGCTTGGTTGGGGGGAACGAGCAGTACTTC. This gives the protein CASSLVGGNEQYF.

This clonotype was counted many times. CDR3: CAFGTVPYEQYF. CDR3 DNA sequence: TGTGCCTTCGGGACAGTCCCCTACGAGCAGTACTTC. The chain employs TRBV30 and TRBJ2-7; 7 bases fit TRBD1. Germline V gene data show CDR1 as GTSNPN and CDR2 as SVGIG (reference sequence). The V segment lost 7 bases and the J segment 2 bases; nucleotides outside the gene matches: 5. The CDR3 is 12 residues long.

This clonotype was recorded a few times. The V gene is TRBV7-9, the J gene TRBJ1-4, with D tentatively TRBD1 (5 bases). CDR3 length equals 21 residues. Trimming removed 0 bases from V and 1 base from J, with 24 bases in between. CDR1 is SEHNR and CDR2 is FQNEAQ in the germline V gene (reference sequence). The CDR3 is CASSLANGRGPESLTNEKLFF. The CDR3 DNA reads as TGTGCCAGCAGCTTAGCTAACGGACGGGGACCCGAATCTCTAACTAATGAAAAACTGTTTTTT.

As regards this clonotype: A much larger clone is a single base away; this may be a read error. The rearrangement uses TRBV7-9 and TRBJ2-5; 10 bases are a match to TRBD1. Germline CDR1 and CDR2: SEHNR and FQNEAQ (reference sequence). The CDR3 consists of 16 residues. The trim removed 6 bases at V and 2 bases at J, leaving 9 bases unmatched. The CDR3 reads CASSLPPGQGQETQYF. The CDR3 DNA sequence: TGTGCCAGCAGTTTGCCTCCGGGACAGGGGCAAGAGACCCAGTACTTC.

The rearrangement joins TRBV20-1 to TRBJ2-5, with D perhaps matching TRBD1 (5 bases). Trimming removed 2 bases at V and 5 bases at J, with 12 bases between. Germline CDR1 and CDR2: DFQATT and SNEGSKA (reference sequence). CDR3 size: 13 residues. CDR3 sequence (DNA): TGCAGTGCTAGAACAGGCAGGTGGGAGACCCAGTACTTC. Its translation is CSARTGRWETQYF.

CDR3 residues: CSARPTSGVYNEQFF. The DNA for the CDR3 is TGCAGTGCCCGACCGACTAGCGGGGTTTACAATGAGCAGTTCTTC. The chain joins TRBV20-1 to TRBJ2-1; 11 nucleotides agree with TRBD2. The CDR3 spans 15 residues. Germline CDR1 reads DFQATT; CDR2 reads SNEGSKA (reference sequence). Losses at the gene ends were 6 bases for V and 4 bases for J; bases not matched to a gene: 8.

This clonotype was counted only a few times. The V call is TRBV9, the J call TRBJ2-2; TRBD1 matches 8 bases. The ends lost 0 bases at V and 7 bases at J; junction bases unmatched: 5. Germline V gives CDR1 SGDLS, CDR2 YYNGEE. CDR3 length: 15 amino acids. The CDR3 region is CASSVVAGGNGELFF. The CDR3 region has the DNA TGTGCCAGCAGCGTAGTAGCAGGGGGCAACGGGGAGCTGTTTTTT. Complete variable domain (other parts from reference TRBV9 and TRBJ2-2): DSGVTQTPKHLITATGQRVTLRCSPRSGDLSVYWYQQSLDQGLQFLIQYYNGEERAKGNILERFSAQQFPDLHSELNLSSLELGDSALYFCASSVVAGGNGELFFGEGSRLTVL.